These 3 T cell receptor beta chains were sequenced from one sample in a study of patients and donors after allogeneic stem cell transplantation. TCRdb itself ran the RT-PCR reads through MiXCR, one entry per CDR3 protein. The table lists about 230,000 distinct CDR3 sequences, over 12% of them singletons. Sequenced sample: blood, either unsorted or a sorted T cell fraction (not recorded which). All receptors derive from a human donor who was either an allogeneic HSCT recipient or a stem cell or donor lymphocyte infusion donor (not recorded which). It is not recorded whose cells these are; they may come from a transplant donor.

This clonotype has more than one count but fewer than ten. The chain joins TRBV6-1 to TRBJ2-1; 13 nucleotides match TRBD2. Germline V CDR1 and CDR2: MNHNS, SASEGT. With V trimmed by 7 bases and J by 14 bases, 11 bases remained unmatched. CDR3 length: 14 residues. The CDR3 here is CASTELAGGARKFF. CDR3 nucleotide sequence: TGTGCCAGCACCGAACTAGCGGGGGGGGCCCGTAAGTTCTTC.

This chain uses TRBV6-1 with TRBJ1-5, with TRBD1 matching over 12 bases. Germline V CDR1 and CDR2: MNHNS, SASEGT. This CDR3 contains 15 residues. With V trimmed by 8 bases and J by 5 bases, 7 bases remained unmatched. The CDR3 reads CASEQGQGAYQPQHF. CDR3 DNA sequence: TGTGCCAGCGAGCAGGGACAGGGGGCCTATCAGCCCCAGCATTTT.

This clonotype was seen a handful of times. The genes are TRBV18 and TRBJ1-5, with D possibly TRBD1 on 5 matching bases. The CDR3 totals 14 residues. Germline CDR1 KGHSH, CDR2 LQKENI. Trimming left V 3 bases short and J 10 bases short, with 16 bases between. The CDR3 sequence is CASSPDSHDRPQHF. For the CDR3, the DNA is TGTGCCAGCTCACCCGACAGCCATGATCGACCCCAGCATTTT.